This T cell receptor beta chain was retrieved from a study of CD8 T cells in Susac syndrome. Roughly 0.45 to 1 ug RNA was reverse transcribed with random hexamers. Across 54 Vbeta and 13 Jbeta, immunoSEQ multiplex PCR amplified TCR beta CDR3. TCRdb reprocessed the immunoSEQ multiplex PCR reads with MiXCR, giving one entry per CDR3 protein. The table includes 70,000 or so distinct CDR3 sequences, 90% to 95% detected once. Relapsing-remitting disease, either stable or active, was present in the treatment-naive patients who were the multiple sclerosis controls. There are 16 residues in the CDR3. Germline CDR1 MGHRA, CDR2 YSYEKL. Between the trimmed V and J ends, which lost 0 bases and 1 base, there was a span of 12 bases. This clonotype has a single count.

Sequences were obtained from CD8+ T cells from PBMCs. The chain is built from TRBV4-1 and TRBJ1-1, with D maybe TRBD1 (5 bases). The receptor comes from a human donor with multiple sclerosis. The CDR3 coding sequence is TGCGCCAGCAGCCAAGATTGGGGCACCAAGAACACTGAAGCTTTCTTT. This sequence encodes CASSQDWGTKNTEAFF.